The 31 T cell receptor beta chains listed next were all sequenced from one sample in a study of T cell changes during pregnancy in multiple sclerosis. Libraries were prepared by immunoSEQ multiplex PCR; TCRdb keeps only in-frame clonotypes and omits some of them. The repertoire includes about 56,000 clones, 88% of them detected once, and around 0.38% sits in the top ten. The source was CD4+ T cells from peripheral blood mononuclear cells, collected in the third trimester of pregnancy. The receptors stem from a female donor with multiple sclerosis, enrolled in a pregnancy study.

The V call is TRBV9, the J call TRBJ2-7; 7 nucleotides agree with TRBD2. CDR3 size: 14 residues. Per germline, CDR1 SGDLS and CDR2 YYNGEE. V lost 4 bases to trimming and J lost 2 bases; unmatched junction nucleotides: 6. The CDR3 protein is CASSPQGLAYEQYF. In DNA, the CDR3 is TGTGCCAGCAGCCCTCAAGGACTAGCCTACGAGCAGTACTTC.

The chain links TRBV19 to TRBJ1-1, with D possibly being TRBD1 (6 bases). The ends were cut back, 5 bases at V and 5 bases at J, with 18 bases in the middle. The CDR3 extends over 15 amino acids. The V gene's germline CDR1 is LNHDA and CDR2 SQIVND (reference sequence). The CDR3 loop reads CASSSRTEVRTEAFF. CDR3 nucleotides: TGTGCCAGTAGTTCACGGACAGAAGTGAGGACTGAAGCTTTCTTT.

The J gene is TRBJ2-3, the V gene TRBV5-4; 7 nucleotides match TRBD1. The CDR3 has 15 amino acids. V gave up 4 bases and J gave up 2 bases; unmatched junction bases: 7. Germline V gives CDR1 SGHNT, CDR2 YYREEE (reference sequence). DNA of the CDR3: TGTGCCAGCAGCCCTTGGGACAGTACCACAGATACGCAGTATTTT. This sequence encodes CASSPWDSTTDTQYF.

The chain combines TRBV30 with TRBJ2-2, with D tentatively TRBD1 (5 bases). Per germline, CDR1 GTSNPN and CDR2 SVGIG (reference sequence). Trimming removed 8 bases at V and 4 bases at J, with 14 bases between. CDR3 size: 13 residues. The CDR3 loop is CAADRRGTGELFF. CDR3 in DNA: TGTGCCGCGGATAGAAGGGGCACCGGGGAGCTGTTTTTT.

V usage is TRBV9 and J usage is TRBJ1-6; possibly TRBD1 for D (5 bases). The CDR3 totals 12 residues. Trimming took 3 bases from V and 11 from J, leaving 9 bases between them. CDR1 is SGDLS and CDR2 is YYNGEE in the germline V gene. The CDR3: CASSAGWAPLHF. The CDR3, as DNA: TGTGCCAGCAGCGCAGGGTGGGCACCCCTCCACTTT.

The J gene is TRBJ2-7, the V gene TRBV9; 8 nucleotides agree with TRBD2. This CDR3 contains 17 residues. Germline values: CDR1 SGDLS, CDR2 YYNGEE. With V trimmed by 4 bases and J by 2 bases, 14 bases remained unmatched. For the CDR3, the DNA is TGTGCCAGCAGCCCCTCAGCGGGAGTCCGACTTCCCTACGAGCAGTACTTC. Amino acid sequence: CASSPSAGVRLPYEQYF.

The chain links TRBV5-4 to TRBJ2-1; TRBD2 aligns across 8 bases. The CDR3 has 15 residues. V was pared by 4 bases and J by 8 bases, with 11 bases of the junction left unmatched. Germline lookup yields CDR1 SGHNT and CDR2 YYREEE (reference sequence). CDR3: CASSHALGLAHEQFF. CDR3 DNA sequence: TGTGCCAGCAGCCACGCTTTAGGACTAGCCCATGAGCAGTTCTTC.

This sequence joins TRBV6-6 and TRBJ1-2; 9 nucleotides line up with TRBD1. Germline V gives CDR1 MNHNY, CDR2 SVGAGI (reference sequence). CDR3 length: 13 amino acids. With V trimmed by 4 bases and J by 8 bases, 5 bases remained unmatched. The CDR3 coding sequence is TGTGCCAGCAGTTTACAGGGGGCTAGAGGCTACACCTTC. Translated, it gives CASSLQGARGYTF.

The chain couples TRBV7-2 to TRBJ1-5; D possibly corresponds to TRBD1 (5 bases). Trimming cost V 1 base and J 7 bases, with 14 bases left between them. CDR1 is SGHTA and CDR2 is FQGNSA in the germline V gene. The CDR3 length is 15 residues. As DNA, the CDR3 is TGTGCCAGCAGCTTAGGTGGGGGGTTAGGCCAGCCCCAGCATTTT. It is translated as CASSLGGGLGQPQHF.

The chain joins TRBV9 to TRBJ2-7; 7 positions match TRBD1. Germline trimming cut 4 bases from V and 4 bases from J; bases unmatched to any gene: 8. This CDR3 comprises 14 residues. CDR1 is SGDLS, CDR2 YYNGEE, per germline. In DNA form, the CDR3 reads TGTGCCAGCAGCAGCCCGGGACAGAGTTACGAGCAGTACTTC. It yields the protein CASSSPGQSYEQYF.

The chain employs TRBV28 and TRBJ1-3; the match to TRBD1 covers 8 bases. This CDR3 has 17 amino acids. The V segment lost 5 bases and the J segment 8 bases; nucleotides outside the gene matches: 17. The germline gives CDR1 MDHEN, CDR2 SYDVKM. The CDR3 DNA reads TGTGCCAGCAGTAACGGACAGGGAATATATTCATTAGACACCATATATTTT. It yields the protein CASSNGQGIYSLDTIYF.

The V gene is TRBV6-5, the J gene TRBJ1-5; D call uncertain. CDR3 length: 15 residues. V was trimmed by 0 bases and J by 1 base, leaving 7 bases between them. Germline lookup yields CDR1 MNHEY and CDR2 SVGAGI. Here the CDR3 reads CASSYSGVSNQPQHF. CDR3 sequence (DNA): TGTGCCAGCAGTTACTCCGGGGTAAGCAATCAGCCCCAGCATTTT.

The CDR3 sequence is CASSLVGGSDTEAFF. The CDR3 region has the DNA TGCGCCAGCAGCTTGGTAGGGGGTTCCGACACTGAAGCTTTCTTT. The rearrangement links TRBV5-1 to TRBJ1-1, with a tentative D call TRBD1 (6 bases). The germline V gene has CDR1 SGHRS and CDR2 YFSETQ. The CDR3 length is 15 residues. Trimming removed 0 bases from V and 3 bases from J, with 12 bases in between.

CDR3 nucleotides: TGTGCCAGCAGCCTAGATGACAGGGGGAAACGGACTATTGGCTACACCTTC. It translates to CASSLDDRGKRTIGYTF. This chain uses TRBV4-2 with TRBJ1-2; TRBD1 agrees at 9 bases. From germline, CDR1 is LGHNA and CDR2 YNFKEQ. Losses at the gene ends were 4 bases for V and 7 bases for J; bases not matched to a gene: 16. CDR3 length: 17 residues.

The CDR3 region has the DNA TGTGCCTGGGAACCGGGAGTGGGTGCTAACTATGGCTACACCTTC. Amino acid sequence: CAWEPGVGANYGYTF. The gene calls are TRBV30 and TRBJ1-2; no clear D. The CDR3 contains 15 residues. CDR1 and CDR2 from the germline V gene are GTSNPN and SVGIG (reference sequence). V gave up 5 bases and J gave up 0 bases, with 16 bases separating them.

The rearrangement joins TRBV11-2 to TRBJ2-3; 9 nucleotides line up with TRBD2. Trimming cost V 1 base and J 6 bases; bases outside gene matches: 8. CDR3 length equals 16 residues. Germline V CDR1 and CDR2: SGHAT, FQNNGV. CDR3: CASSLAASGTIDTQYF. DNA for the CDR3: TGTGCCAGCAGCTTAGCTGCTAGCGGGACAATTGATACGCAGTATTTT. The full variable domain, with the rest looked up from reference TRBV11-2 and TRBJ2-3, is EAGVAQSPRYKIIEKRQSVAFWCNPISGHATLYWYQQILGQGPKLLIQFQNNGVVDDSQLPKDRFSAERLKGVDSTLKIQPAKLEDSAVYLCASSLAASGTIDTQYFGPGTRLTVL.

The CDR3 DNA follows: TGTGCCAGCAGCTTGGTGAATCAGGACTACGAGCAGTACTTC. The encoded protein is CASSLVNQDYEQYF. The chain is built from TRBV5-4 and TRBJ2-7; D is undetermined. Germline CDR1 SGHNT, CDR2 YYREEE (reference sequence). The CDR3 length is 14 residues. Trimming left V 0 bases short and J 3 bases short, with 10 bases between.

This sequence joins TRBV18 and TRBJ2-7, with 11 bases identical to TRBD1. The trim removed 6 bases at V and 2 bases at J, leaving 3 bases unmatched. The CDR3 length is 14 residues. CDR1 is KGHSH, CDR2 LQKENI, per germline. CDR3 sequence reads: CASSPDRGPYEQYF. CDR3 nucleotides: TGTGCCAGCTCCCCGGACAGGGGGCCCTACGAGCAGTACTTC.

The chain employs TRBV5-1 and TRBJ1-1, with TRBD1 matching 7 bases. The CDR3 contains 13 residues. Germline-derived CDR1 and CDR2 are SGHRS and YFSETQ. V was pared by 3 bases and J by 6 bases, with 5 bases of the junction left unmatched. The CDR3 nucleotides read TGCGCCAGCAGCTCCGACAGGGTTTCTGAAGCTTTCTTT. As protein: CASSSDRVSEAFF.

V and J are TRBV7-8 and TRBJ1-1; no firm D call. V dropped 4 bases and J dropped 1 base, with 13 bases sitting between them. The germline V gene encodes CDR1 SGHVS and CDR2 FQNEAQ. The CDR3 covers 15 residues. The CDR3 nucleotides read TGTGCCAGCAGCTCGGTTGCCAATCCGAACACTGAAGCTTTCTTT. This encodes CASSSVANPNTEAFF.

The chain combines TRBV7-3 with TRBJ1-1; TRBD1 agrees at 9 bases. V shed 5 bases, J shed 4 bases, and the junction held 5 bases outside the gene matches. This CDR3 has 14 residues. Germline values: CDR1 SGHTA, CDR2 FQGTGA. CDR3 amino acids: CASSPQGAGTEAFF. The CDR3, as DNA: TGTGCCAGCAGCCCACAGGGGGCCGGCACTGAAGCTTTCTTT.

V and J are TRBV4-2 and TRBJ2-2, with a tentative D call TRBD2 (6 bases). Germline V CDR1 and CDR2: LGHNA, YNFKEQ. This CDR3 spans 20 amino acids. The V end was cut by 0 bases, the J end by 1 base, with 21 bases between. The CDR3 DNA sequence: TGTGCCAGCAGCCAAGACCGCCCTGGGGTGGTAGCGGAGAACACCGGGGAGCTGTTTTTT. Its protein product is CASSQDRPGVVAENTGELFF.

V is TRBV18 and J is TRBJ2-7, with D tentatively TRBD2 (6 bases). The germline CDR1 and CDR2 sequences are KGHSH and LQKENI. V was pared by 0 bases and J by 5 bases, with 14 bases between. This CDR3 spans 15 amino acids. The CDR3 loop is CASSPPETSRNEQYF. The DNA for the CDR3 is TGTGCCAGCTCACCACCAGAGACTAGTAGAAACGAGCAGTACTTC.

The chain employs TRBV6-5 and TRBJ1-5; 9 nucleotides align to TRBD1. Germline trimming cut 2 bases from V and 5 bases from J; bases unmatched to any gene: 4. CDR1 and CDR2 (germline): MNHEY, SVGAGI. This CDR3 contains 15 residues. The CDR3 sequence: CASSYTTGGDQPQHF. The CDR3 DNA reads as TGTGCCAGCAGTTACACCACAGGGGGCGATCAGCCCCAGCATTTT.

The CDR3 here is CASSDRGGVQPQHF. DNA for the CDR3: TGTGCCAGTAGTGATCGGGGGGGCGTTCAGCCCCAGCATTTT. The chain uses TRBV19 and TRBJ1-5; tentatively, D is TRBD1 (6 bases). The germline CDR1 and CDR2 sequences are LNHDA and SQIVND (reference sequence). The V and J ends lost 5 bases and 6 bases respectively, with 14 bases between them. This CDR3 has 14 residues. Complete variable domain (other parts from reference TRBV19 and TRBJ1-5): DGGITQSPKYLFRKEGQNVTLSCEQNLNHDAMYWYRQDPGQGLRLIYYSQIVNDFQKGDIAEGYSVSREKKESFPLTVTSAQKNPTAFYLCASSDRGGVQPQHFGDGTRLSIL.

The gene calls are TRBV30 and TRBJ2-4; 7 nucleotides agree with TRBD2. Germline trimming cut 5 bases from V and 0 bases from J; bases unmatched to any gene: 16. The CDR3 covers 18 residues. CDR1 and CDR2 (germline): GTSNPN, SVGIG (reference sequence). This CDR3 reads CAWEAGVGGSGAKNIQYF. The CDR3 bases are TGTGCCTGGGAGGCGGGGGTTGGCGGGAGCGGAGCCAAAAACATTCAGTACTTC.

The J gene is TRBJ2-7, the V gene TRBV30; 7 nucleotides line up with TRBD2. The CDR3 length is 13 residues. The V gene's germline CDR1 is GTSNPN and CDR2 SVGIG (reference sequence). The J segment lost 2 bases and the V segment lost 5 bases, leaving 6 bases of the junction unmatched. The DNA of the CDR3 is TGTGCCTGGCGATGGGGGGGTACCTACGAGCAGTACTTC. Its translation is CAWRWGGTYEQYF.

V usage is TRBV9 and J usage is TRBJ2-1, with D tentatively TRBD1 (6 bases). This CDR3 has 16 residues. The V gene's germline CDR1 is SGDLS and CDR2 YYNGEE. Trimming left V 3 bases short and J 3 bases short, with 16 bases between. The CDR3 sequence: CASSDLSRGGYNEQFF. In DNA form, the CDR3 reads TGTGCCAGCAGCGATCTTAGCAGGGGCGGCTACAATGAGCAGTTCTTC.

The gene calls are TRBV10-1 and TRBJ2-1; 11 bases are a match to TRBD2. The CDR3 totals 14 residues. The J segment lost 12 bases and the V segment lost 7 bases, leaving 11 bases of the junction unmatched. Germline V gene sequence: CDR1 WNHNN, CDR2 SYGVQD (reference sequence). The CDR3, as DNA: TGCGCCAGCAAAAATAGCGGGGGGGGTGCTTCGCAGTTCTTC. It yields the protein CASKNSGGGASQFF.

The chain has TRBV7-2 and TRBJ2-5; D perhaps matches TRBD1 (6 bases). The CDR3 is 15 residues long. Trimming cost V 2 bases and J 0 bases, with 10 bases left between them. Germline CDR1 SGHTA, CDR2 FQGNSA. The CDR3 bases are TGTGCCAGCAGCTTAAGGACAGTGTACCAAGAGACCCAGTACTTC. Translation gives CASSLRTVYQETQYF.

The chain has TRBV11-1 and TRBJ1-4; TRBD1 is a possible D gene (6 bases). Germline CDR1 reads SGHAT; CDR2 reads FQDESV (reference sequence). The CDR3 covers 13 residues. V was clipped by 7 bases and J by 2 bases, with 8 bases between them. The CDR3 sequence: CASTGQTNEKLFF. The CDR3 region has the DNA TGTGCCAGCACTGGACAGACTAATGAAAAACTGTTTTTT.